This record covers a single TCR beta chain. The data derive from a study of T cell changes during pregnancy in multiple sclerosis. TCRdb's copy holds only in-frame clones and misses some; the assay was immunoSEQ multiplex PCR. The sample consists of under 70,000 clones, around 91% of them appearing once. The clonotype was recovered from a female donor in good health, enrolled as a control in a pregnancy study. This specimen consisted of peripheral blood, obtained after pregnancy.

The DNA for the CDR3 is TGCAGCGTTGGGAGGGAAACGGAAAAACTGTTTTTT. Residues: CSVGRETEKLFF. The chain links TRBV29-1 to TRBJ1-4; D ambiguous. Germline V CDR1 and CDR2: SQVTM, ANQGSEA. V dropped 4 bases and J dropped 8 bases, with 11 bases sitting between them. CDR3 size: 12 residues.